Described below is a single T cell receptor beta chain sequence and its context. This sample was included in a study of T cell repertoires in ileal Crohn's disease. Sample time point: proximal margin of the surgical specimen (macroscopically non-inflamed). The repertoire was sequenced with immunoSEQ multiplex PCR; TCRdb's copy has only in-frame clones and lacks some. The table records approximately 2,000 clones, 65% to 90% of them present only once. V lost 0 bases to trimming and J lost 9 bases, with 16 bases between them. The CDR3 has 15 amino acids. Germline CDR1 is SGHNT and CDR2 is YYREEE (reference sequence).

The sequenced sample consisted of ileal tissue. This receptor was obtained from an adult with Crohn's disease. The genes are TRBV5-4 and TRBJ2-1; D possibly corresponds to TRBD2 (7 bases). In DNA form, the CDR3 reads TGTGCCAGCAGCTTGGAACGGGGGGCGGCAACTGAGCAGTTCTTC. It encodes CASSLERGAATEQFF.